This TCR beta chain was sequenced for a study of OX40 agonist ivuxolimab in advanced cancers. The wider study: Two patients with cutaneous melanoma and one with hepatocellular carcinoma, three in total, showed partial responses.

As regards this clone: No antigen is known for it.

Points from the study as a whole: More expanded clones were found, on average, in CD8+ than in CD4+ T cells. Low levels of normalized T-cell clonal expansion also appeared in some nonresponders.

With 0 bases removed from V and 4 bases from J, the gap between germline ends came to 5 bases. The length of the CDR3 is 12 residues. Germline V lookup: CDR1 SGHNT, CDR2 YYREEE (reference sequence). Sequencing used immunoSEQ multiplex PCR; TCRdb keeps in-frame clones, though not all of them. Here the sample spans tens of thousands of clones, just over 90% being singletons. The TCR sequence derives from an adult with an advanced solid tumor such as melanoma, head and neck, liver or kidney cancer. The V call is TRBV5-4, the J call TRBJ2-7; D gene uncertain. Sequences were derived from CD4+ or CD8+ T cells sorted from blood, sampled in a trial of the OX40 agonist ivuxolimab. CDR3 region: CASSLERYEQYF. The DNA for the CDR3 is TGTGCCAGCAGCTTGGAACGGTACGAGCAGTACTTC.